This paragraph covers one T cell receptor (beta chain) sequence. What this receptor recognizes is not known. There are no base qualities to consult, and no much larger clone falls within one base. Sequenced using an Illumina NovaSeq 6000. TCRalpha and TCRbeta cDNA libraries were built by 5'RACE with constant-segment primers, adding sample barcodes and unique molecular identifiers. Trizol reagent was used to extract RNA from every sample. Library amplification was performed in two PCR steps, and a second sample barcode and Illumina TruSeq adapters were introduced in the second step. Sequencing of the libraries was done on an Illumina NovaSeq, producing 2 x 150 bp paired-end reads. In the authors' own workflow: With migec v1.2.7, reads were demultiplexed and then collapsed into UMI-guided consensus sequences. Using mixcr v2.1.11, the UMI consensuses were aligned to TRA and TRB V and J templates and assembled into clonotypes. A clonotype was counted as expanded or contracted only if both edgeR and NoisET called the change significant, with noise models trained on biological replicates. For edgeR calls, the thresholds were a false discovery rate-adjusted p below 0.01 and a log2 fold-change of 1. As an exploratory analysis of dynamics, max-normalized trajectories of the 1000 most abundant clonotypes were examined with PCA combined with hierarchical clustering. Separately sequenced CD4+ and CD8+ repertoires were used to assign a CD4 or CD8 phenotype to each responding clone. TCRdb ran its own pipeline on the public reads, namely fastp trimming at Q25 and MiXCR clone calling, and kept in-frame beta chains. All rows with the same CDR3 protein become a single entry with the most common DNA and genes. TCRdb, rather than the study authors, made the V and J calls. The sample table shows about 320,000 distinct CDR3 sequences, and roughly an eighth are seen once. Around 23% of the sample goes to the ten largest clones.

This sample was included in a study of T-cell memory formation after mild COVID-19 (dated by TCRdb to the early 2020s). With respect to the entire study: TCR sequence clusters from the two donors were largely donor specific. T-cell clones expanding and contracting after mild COVID-19 in two donors were tracked by longitudinal TCRalpha and TCRbeta repertoire sequencing. The cohort was made up of two young adult volunteers, one female and one male, who were previously healthy.

Ficoll-Paque density gradient centrifugation was the method used to isolate PBMCs. Compared with germline, V lacks 3 bases and J lacks 7 bases; bases without a gene match: 2. The CDR3 spans 13 residues, from the cysteine through the phenylalanine. This entry keeps only the CDR3 DNA: 39 bases, framed from base 1. General conclusions and limits of the study: The study included only a couple of mild cases, and larger cohorts that include severe cases with pre-infection samples were judged to be necessary. Contracting CD4+ clones were located mainly in the CM and EM memory subsets, whereas CD8+ clones were found to be enriched in EMRA. SARS-CoV-2 specificity was not confirmed for the second-wave clones peaking on day 37. Clones contracting from day 15 to 85 had balanced CD4/CD8 phenotypes, while a second wave expanding from day 15 to 37 was biased towards CD4+. Some responding clones were found in pre-infection memory, which suggests that pre-existing cross-reactive memory T cells took part in the SARS-CoV-2 response.

Recombination linked TRBV12-3 or TRBV12-4 to TRBJ1-4; TRBD1 matches 7 bases in the middle. The receptor comes from a man younger than 30 who had mild COVID-19 (a few samples of this study predate the infection). The sample titles of this study are shuffled in the database, so cell type and time point are left out; the donor was told from shared clones. Sequencing used PBMCs or a T cell subset sorted from them (not recorded which). The CDR3 loop reads CASSFGTAEKLFF. The sequenced DNA: TGTGCCAGCAGTTTTGGGACAGCTGAAAAACTGTTTTTT.